What follows describes a single TCR beta chain. Its antigen is not known. The CDR3 end falls 3 residues outside the read, so it is completed with the germline J gene. V gave up 8 bases and J gave up 2 bases; unmatched junction bases: 5. The germline CDR1 and CDR2 sequences are MNHEY and SMNVEV (reference sequence). CDR3 length: 13 residues. These data belong to a study of T cells in women clearing cervical HPV infection. About the research overall: Blood came at first lesion visit for cases, post-clearance for controls. HLA type stays a possible confounder, typing being limited. Whole-study results and caveats: Timing of associations relative to infection is unclear; T-cell subsets were not isolated. Controls had more TRBV6-7 (0.16%) than cases (about 0.11%).

TCRdb keeps only in-frame clones here, not all; method: immunoSEQ multiplex PCR. Its listing shows about 40,000 clones. The sample taken for sequencing was blood buffy coat. The source is a woman aged 18-70 years with a cervical HPV16 infection that either progressed to CIN3+ or cleared (not recorded which). The chain employs TRBV27 and TRBJ2-7, with 8 bases lining up with TRBD1. The covered CDR3 bases are TGTGCCAGCTCGGACAGGGTAACCTACGAG. Amino acids: CASSDRVTYE. The entire CDR3 sequence reads CASSDRVTYEQYF.